The 4 T cell receptor beta chains listed next were all sequenced from one sample in a study of OX40 agonist ivuxolimab in advanced cancers. Produced via immunoSEQ multiplex PCR; TCRdb's table is partial and in-frame only. The sample records tens of thousands of clones, about 86% being singletons. The sequencing used CD4+ or CD8+ T cells sorted from blood, collected in a trial of the OX40 agonist ivuxolimab. The receptor set was obtained from an adult with an advanced solid tumor such as melanoma, head and neck, liver or kidney cancer.

V and J are TRBV7-8 and TRBJ2-7; unclear D gene. Germline V gene sequence: CDR1 SGHVS, CDR2 FQNEAQ. The V end lost 5 bases, the J end lost 3 bases, and 8 bases lay between the germline ends. The CDR3 length is 12 residues. Here the CDR3 reads CASSDEDYEQYF. Here the CDR3 DNA reads TGTGCCAGCAGCGACGAGGACTACGAGCAGTACTTC. Filled out from reference TRBV7-8 and TRBJ2-7, the complete variable domain reads GAGVSQSPRYKVAKRGQDVALRCDPISGHVSLFWYQQALGQGPEFLTYFQNEAQLDKSGLPSDRFFAERPEGSVSTLKIQRTQQEDSAVYLCASSDEDYEQYFGPGTRLTVT.

Only one count was recorded for this clone. The chain is built from TRBV28 and TRBJ1-5; D uncertain. V was clipped by 1 base and J by 7 bases, with 5 bases between them. This CDR3 region has 12 residues. Germline values: CDR1 MDHEN, CDR2 SYDVKM. The DNA of the CDR3 is TGTGCCAGCAGTTTATCTGTCCAGCCCCAGCATTTT. Translating it yields CASSLSVQPQHF.

The genes are TRBV7-9 and TRBJ2-1; D is uncertain. From germline, CDR1 is SEHNR and CDR2 FQNEAQ (reference sequence). The length of the CDR3 is 13 residues. Between the trimmed V and J ends, which lost 8 bases and 4 bases, there was a span of 12 bases. CDR3 loop: CASRDTHYNEQFF. Written as DNA, the CDR3 is TGTGCCAGCCGCGACACACATTACAATGAGCAGTTCTTC. The full variable domain, its missing parts supplied by reference TRBV7-9 and TRBJ2-1, is DTGVSQNPRHKITKRGQNVTFRCDPISEHNRLYWYRQTLGQGPEFLTYFQNEAQLEKSRLLSDRFSAERPKGSFSTLEIQRTEQGDSAMYLCASRDTHYNEQFFGPGTRLTVL.

The chain has TRBV10-3 and TRBJ2-2, with 7 bases matching TRBD1. The CDR3 has 14 amino acids. V was clipped by 8 bases and J by 0 bases; unmatched bases: 3. Germline CDR1 is ENHRY and CDR2 is SYGVKD. CDR3 bases: TGTGCCATCGGGACAGCCCCGAACACCGGGGAGCTGTTTTTT. Its translation is CAIGTAPNTGELFF.